This TCR beta chain emerged from a study of Graves' ophthalmopathy and Graves' hyperthyroidism. Study-wide background: Upon initial diagnosis and before any treatment, peripheral blood was collected.

V lost 5 bases to trimming and J lost 0 bases, with 14 bases between them. There are 16 residues in the CDR3. Germline lookup yields CDR1 MGHDK and CDR2 SYGVNS. This clonotype was found a few times. Its target is unknown. Study outcomes and limitations: Most clonotypes expanded in thyroid above 0.001 frequency were present in blood too.

Moderate-to-severe activity, CAS at least 3, NOSPECS at least 4 and duration under 3 months characterized donors with ophthalmopathy. Diagnosis was based on clinical symptoms, serum thyroxine, TRAb, thyroid ultrasound and orbital computed tomography. The TCR beta CDR3 regions underwent amplification from RNA transcripts. RT-PCR in the first round used HTBI primers; a second-round multiplex PCR followed. TCRdb re-called the multiplex PCR reads with MiXCR, one entry per CDR3 protein. This table has about 640,000 distinct CDR3 sequences, more than 40% appearing once. The J gene is TRBJ1-3, the V gene TRBV25-1; D ambiguous. This TCR was recovered from an adult man with Graves' ophthalmopathy. The specimen sequenced was peripheral blood. The CDR3 loop is CASSYSYPGSGNTIYF. DNA of the CDR3: TGTGCCAGCAGTTACTCGTATCCGGGCTCTGGAAACACCATATATTTT.